These 4 T cell receptor beta chains share one sample of origin, sequenced in a study of CD8 T cells in ankylosing spondylitis. TCRdb recomputed calls from the 5' RACE reads with MiXCR, one row per CDR3 protein. The sample includes 200,000 or so distinct CDR3 sequences, around 24% of them seen just once. The sample taken for sequencing was blood, either unsorted or a sorted T cell fraction (not recorded which). These receptors were obtained from a male donor with ankylosing spondylitis or in good health (not recorded which).

The chain links TRBV12-3 or TRBV12-4 to TRBJ1-1; 7 bases match TRBD1. CDR3 length: 12 residues. V shed 5 bases and J 12 bases; nucleotides not matched to a gene: 9. The CDR3 is CASSLADRVTFF. Here the CDR3 DNA reads TGTGCCAGCAGTCTTGCCGACAGGGTGACTTTCTTT.

This clonotype has a count of ten or more. The rearrangement joins TRBV20-1 to TRBJ1-2; weak D call: TRBD1 (5 bases). The V gene's germline CDR1 is DFQATT and CDR2 SNEGSKA (reference sequence). The V end lost 3 bases, the J end lost 3 bases, and 8 bases lay between the germline ends. There are 12 residues in the CDR3. The CDR3 DNA reads as TGCAGTGCTAGCGGGACGGACTATGGCTACACCTTC. Translation: CSASGTDYGYTF.

With regard to this clonotype: This could be a read error, since a much larger clone is one nucleotide away. The J gene is TRBJ2-7, the V gene TRBV20-1, with 10 bases that match TRBD2. CDR3 length equals 13 residues. Germline values: CDR1 DFQATT, CDR2 SNEGSKA (reference sequence). The junction had 4 bases not matched to a gene; V was cut back by 6 bases and J by 2 bases. Here the CDR3 DNA reads TGCAGTGCCATCGGGACTAGCGCCTACGAGCAGTACTTC. Amino acids: CSAIGTSAYEQYF.

In its sample, this clonotype was seen many times. This chain uses TRBV5-1 with TRBJ2-7; the D gene is possibly TRBD1 (6 bases). Germline CDR1 SGHRS, CDR2 YFSETQ. The CDR3 extends over 15 amino acids. V lost 1 base and J 5 bases, leaving 16 bases between the germline ends. The CDR3 DNA reads TGCGCCAGCAGCTTGAGGACAGACCCTGTCCACGAGCAGTACTTC. As protein: CASSLRTDPVHEQYF.